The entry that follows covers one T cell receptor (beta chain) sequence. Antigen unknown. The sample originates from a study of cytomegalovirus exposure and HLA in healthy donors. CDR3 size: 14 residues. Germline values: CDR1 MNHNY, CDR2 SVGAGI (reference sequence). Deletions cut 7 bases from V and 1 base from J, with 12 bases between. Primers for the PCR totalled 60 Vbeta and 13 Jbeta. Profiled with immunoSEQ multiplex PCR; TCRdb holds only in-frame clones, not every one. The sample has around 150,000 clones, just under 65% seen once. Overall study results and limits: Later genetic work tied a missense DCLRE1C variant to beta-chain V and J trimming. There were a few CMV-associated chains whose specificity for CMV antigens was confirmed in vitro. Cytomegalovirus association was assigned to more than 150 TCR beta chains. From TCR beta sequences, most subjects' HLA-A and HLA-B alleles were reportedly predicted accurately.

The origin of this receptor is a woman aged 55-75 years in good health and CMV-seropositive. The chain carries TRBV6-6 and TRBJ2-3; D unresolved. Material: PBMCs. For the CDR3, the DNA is TGTGCCAGCACCCCCCAGCAGGGCACAGATACGCAGTATTTT. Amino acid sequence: CASTPQQGTDTQYF.